The entry below gives a single TCR beta chain sequence along with its context. Its antigen is unidentified. CDR3 length equals 14 residues. Germline CDR1 is MNHEY and CDR2 is SMNVEV (reference sequence). J was trimmed by 1 base and V by 6 bases; bases with no gene match: 4. PCR used 60 Vbeta primers and 13 Jbeta primers. Assay: immunoSEQ multiplex PCR; the TCRdb copy retains only in-frame clones and omits some. The sample gives more than 130,000 clones, over 70% of which show up once; over 6.5% is in the top ten. This entry is derived from a study of cytomegalovirus exposure and HLA in healthy donors. Study-level findings and limits: Most TCR sequences were seen very rarely across donors, but some public TCRs occurred in many. Per a prior analysis, the majority of TCR beta V segments were productive roughly 90% or roughly 30% of the time. Reported findings show TCR beta sequences accurately forecast HLA-A and HLA-B alleles in most subjects. Relative to equally common others, HLA-associated TCR beta chains showed greater clonal expansion in a later analysis.

The source material was PBMCs. The rearrangement links TRBV27 to TRBJ2-7; 9 bases agree with TRBD2. This sequence originates from a man aged 40-49 years in good health and CMV-seropositive. The CDR3 loop reads CASRGLAGSYEQYF. CDR3 nucleotides: TGTGCCAGCAGAGGGCTAGCGGGATCCTACGAGCAGTACTTC.